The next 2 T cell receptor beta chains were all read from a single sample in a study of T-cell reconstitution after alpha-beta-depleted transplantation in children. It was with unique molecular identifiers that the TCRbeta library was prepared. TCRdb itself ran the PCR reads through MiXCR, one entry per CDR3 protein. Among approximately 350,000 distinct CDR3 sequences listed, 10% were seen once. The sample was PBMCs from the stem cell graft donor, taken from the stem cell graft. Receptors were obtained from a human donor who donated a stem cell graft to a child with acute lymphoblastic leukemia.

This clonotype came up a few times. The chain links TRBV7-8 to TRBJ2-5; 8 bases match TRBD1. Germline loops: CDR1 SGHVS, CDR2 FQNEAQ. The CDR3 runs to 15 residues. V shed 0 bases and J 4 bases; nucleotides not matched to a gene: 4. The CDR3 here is CASSLATGGRETQYF. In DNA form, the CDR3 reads TGTGCCAGCAGCTTAGCCACAGGGGGAAGAGAGACCCAGTACTTC.

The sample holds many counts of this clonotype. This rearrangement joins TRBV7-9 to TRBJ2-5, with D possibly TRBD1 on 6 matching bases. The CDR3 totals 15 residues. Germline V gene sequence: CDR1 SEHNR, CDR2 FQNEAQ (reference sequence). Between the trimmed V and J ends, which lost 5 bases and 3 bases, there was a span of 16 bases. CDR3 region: CASSHPTWTEETQYF. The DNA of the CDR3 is TGTGCCAGCAGCCATCCCACGTGGACAGAAGAGACCCAGTACTTC.